The clone carrying this T cell receptor (beta chain) is labeled medium-sized. Its matching antigen is unknown. Hyperthyroidism patients were newly diagnosed, ill under 2 months, and aged 18 to 65 years. This sample was taken from a study of Graves' ophthalmopathy and Graves' hyperthyroidism. Whole-study results and caveats: With around 88% sensitivity and roughly 76% specificity, a 13-signature model separated ophthalmopathy from stable hyperthyroidism.

Amplification targeted the TCR beta CDR3 regions, with RNA transcripts as the source material. RT-PCR in the first round used HTBI primers; a second-round multiplex PCR followed. TCRdb reprocessed the multiplex PCR reads via MiXCR and lists one record per CDR3 protein. The repertoire consists of about 23,000 distinct CDR3 sequences, with about half occurring once and the leading ten covering approximately 7%. The sequence derives from an adult woman with stable Graves' hyperthyroidism. Material for sequencing was peripheral blood.

This chain's CDR3 is CATSDRIGTGPSKETQYF. The CDR3 DNA sequence: TGTGCCACCAGTGACCGAATTGGGACGGGCCCCTCAAAAGAGACCCAGTACTTC. The chain couples TRBV24-1 to TRBJ2-5; D possibly uses TRBD1 or TRBD2 (5 bases each). The CDR3 spans 18 residues. Germline CDR1 and CDR2: KGHDR and SFDVKD. Trimming pared 4 bases from V and 3 bases from J, leaving 23 bases between.